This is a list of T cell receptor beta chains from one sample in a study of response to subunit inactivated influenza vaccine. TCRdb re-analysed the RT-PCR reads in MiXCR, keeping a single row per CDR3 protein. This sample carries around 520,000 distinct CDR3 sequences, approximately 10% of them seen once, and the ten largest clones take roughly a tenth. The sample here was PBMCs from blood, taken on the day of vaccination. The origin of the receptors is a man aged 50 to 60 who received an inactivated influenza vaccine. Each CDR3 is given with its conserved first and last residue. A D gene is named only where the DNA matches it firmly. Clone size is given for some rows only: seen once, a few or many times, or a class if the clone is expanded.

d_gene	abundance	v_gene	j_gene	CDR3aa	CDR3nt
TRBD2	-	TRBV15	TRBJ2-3	CATTPDSGDTDTQYF	TGTGCCACCACCCCGGATAGCGGGGACACAGATACGCAGTATTTT
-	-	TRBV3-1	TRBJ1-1	CASSQDAGLTEAFF	TGTGCCAGCAGCCAAGATGCAGGGTTGACTGAAGCTTTCTTT
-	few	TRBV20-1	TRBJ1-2	CSARPPLSNYGYTF	TGCAGTGCTAGACCCCCGCTATCTAACTATGGCTACACCTTC
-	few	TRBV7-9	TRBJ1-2	CASSPLVELYGYTF	TGTGCCAGCAGCCCTTTAGTTGAGCTCTATGGCTACACCTTC
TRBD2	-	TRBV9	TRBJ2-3	CASSAGLAGPRDTQYF	TGTGCCAGCAGCGCCGGACTAGCGGGGCCGCGGGATACGCAGTATTTT
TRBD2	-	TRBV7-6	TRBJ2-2	CASSLRLAGGVKDTGELFF	TGTGCCAGCAGCTTAAGGCTAGCGGGAGGAGTTAAGGACACCGGGGAGCTGTTTTTT
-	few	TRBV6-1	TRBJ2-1	CASSQTGTNNEQFF	TGTGCCAGCAGTCAAACCGGGACAAACAATGAGCAGTTCTTC
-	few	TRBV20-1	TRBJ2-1	CSARRWTADNEQFF	TGCAGTGCTCGGCGGTGGACAGCCGACAATGAGCAGTTCTTC
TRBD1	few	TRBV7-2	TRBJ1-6	CASSLYVSRGESPLHF	TGTGCCAGCAGCTTATATGTGTCCAGGGGGGAGTCACCCCTCCACTTT
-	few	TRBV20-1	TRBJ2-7	CSALLQGSPYEQYF	TGCAGTGCCCTCCTACAGGGATCCCCTTACGAGCAGTACTTC
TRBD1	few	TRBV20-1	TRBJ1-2	CSARGTGGSGYTF	TGCAGTGCTAGAGGGACAGGTGGTTCGGGCTACACCTTC
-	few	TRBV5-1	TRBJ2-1	CASSLGQYTYNEQFF	TGCGCCAGCAGCTTAGGACAGTACACTTACAATGAGCAGTTCTTC